This T cell receptor (beta chain) was identified during a study of CD8 T cells in Susac syndrome. Sequencing of TCR beta was undertaken in CD8+ and CD4+ T cells derived from blood. From germline, CDR1 is SGHRS and CDR2 YFSETQ. The length of the CDR3 is 14 residues. V lost 4 bases to trimming and J lost 2 bases, with 12 bases between them. It was with random hexamers that 0.5 to 1 ug RNA was reverse transcribed. TCRdb called the immunoSEQ multiplex PCR reads again in MiXCR, with one record for every CDR3 protein. The data contain about 140,000 distinct CDR3 sequences, around 96% of them singletons. The genes are TRBV5-1 and TRBJ1-1; perhaps TRBD1 as D (6 bases). The clonotype comes from a human donor with multiple sclerosis. The specimen sequenced was CD4+ T cells from PBMCs. CDR3 sequence reads: CASSLDSVNTEAFF. As DNA, the CDR3 is TGCGCCAGCAGCCTGGACAGCGTAAACACTGAAGCTTTCTTT.